Sequencing of this TCR beta chain was carried out in a study of blood T cells in healthy people across ages. Every donor gave ten milliliters of peripheral blood. The CDR3 length is 16 residues. Germline CDR1 and CDR2: SGHTA and FQGNSA. The V and J ends lost 2 bases and 0 bases, in that order; junction bases with no gene match: 4. As regards this clonotype: The antigen remains unidentified.

Then a second PCR, running about 7 to 11 cycles, was carried out with a sample-barcoded 5' primer and a J-beta primer mix. TCRdb re-called the 5' RACE reads with MiXCR, one entry per CDR3 protein. The table has about a million distinct CDR3 sequences, about 48% seen once. Findings of the study overall: Shifts in expanded clonotypes may have been confounded by donor CMV status, which was unknown.

The chain couples TRBV7-2 to TRBJ2-1; 7 nucleotides agree with TRBD2. Sequencing input: blood. The TCR comes from a man aged 25-45 years in good health. CDR3 DNA sequence: TGTGCCAGCAGCTTATCCTGGGGGGGCTCCTACAATGAGCAGTTCTTC. Encoded protein: CASSLSWGGSYNEQFF.